The 19 T cell receptor beta chains given below trace back to one sample, sequenced in a study of T cells in Graves' hyperthyroidism and ophthalmopathy (dated by TCRdb to between 2019 and 2020). The receptor library was made with multiplex PCR. Sequencing was performed on an Illumina HiSeq 2000. The TCR beta CDR3 regions were amplified from RNA transcripts. The TCR CDR3 was subjected to a first round of RT-PCR using the HTBI primer set and the Qiagen OneStep RT-PCR kit. The public reads were run again by TCRdb, first through fastp at Q25 and then through MiXCR, and only productive beta chains were kept. Each CDR3 protein appears once, grouped with its most common genes and DNA. Across this sample there are about 360,000 distinct CDR3 sequences, with roughly 13% seen only once. About 9.1% of the sample is taken by the ten largest. The sequencing sample was made of blood. Every receptor here comes from a woman younger than 30 with Graves' hyperthyroidism.

V gene TRBV6-1 combines with J gene TRBJ2-2; 12 positions match TRBD2. The CDR3 totals 19 residues. Germline V gene data show CDR1 as MNHNS and CDR2 as SASEGT. The V and J ends lost 7 bases and 0 bases, in that order; junction bases with no gene match: 12. The CDR3: CASTLLAGGRLANTGELFF. The CDR3 DNA reads as TGTGCCAGCACACTACTAGCGGGGGGCCGGCTCGCGAACACCGGGGAGCTGTTTTTT.

The chain is built from TRBV19 and TRBJ1-5, with 7 positions matching TRBD1. The junction had 5 bases not matched to a gene; V was cut back by 1 base and J by 5 bases. The CDR3 consists of 15 residues. CDR1 is LNHDA, CDR2 SQIVND, per germline (reference sequence). The chain's CDR3 is CASSIVRQGDQPQHF. The DNA of the CDR3 is TGTGCCAGTAGTATAGTTAGGCAGGGGGATCAGCCCCAGCATTTT.

The rearrangement joins TRBV20-1 to TRBJ2-7, with 12 bases fitting TRBD2. CDR3 length: 14 amino acids. The junction had 4 bases not matched to a gene; V was cut back by 5 bases and J by 2 bases. Germline V CDR1 and CDR2: DFQATT, SNEGSKA (reference sequence). The CDR3 DNA is TGCAGTGCTGACCTAGCGGGGGGGCCCTACGAGCAGTACTTC. Translating gives CSADLAGGPYEQYF.

This clonotype was picked up many times. The CDR3 sequence: CASSLDGSEQTQYF. The CDR3 DNA is TGTGCCAGCAGCTTAGACGGGAGTGAACAGACCCAGTACTTC. The chain recombines TRBV11-3 with TRBJ2-5; a possible D gene is TRBD2 (6 bases). The CDR3 extends over 14 amino acids. Looked up from germline, CDR1 is SGHNT and CDR2 is YENEEA. Deletions cut 0 bases from V and 6 bases from J, with 11 bases between.

This clonotype was observed a handful of times. J is TRBJ2-3 and V is TRBV10-3; 7 nucleotides line up with TRBD1. Germline V gives CDR1 ENHRY, CDR2 SYGVKD. The CDR3 length is 16 residues. The J segment lost 1 base and the V segment lost 2 bases, leaving 6 bases of the junction unmatched. The CDR3 loop is CAISELMGTGTDTQYF. CDR3 DNA: TGTGCCATCAGTGAGCTTATGGGGACAGGCACAGATACGCAGTATTTT.

The DNA of the CDR3 is TGTGCCACCAGTGACTCCCAGACAGGGGGCCTCGATCAGCCCCAGCATTTT. Protein sequence: CATSDSQTGGLDQPQHF. This chain links TRBV24-1 with TRBJ1-5, with 10 bases fitting TRBD1. The germline gives CDR1 KGHDR, CDR2 SFDVKD. The CDR3 spans 17 residues. Trimming removed 4 bases from V and 5 bases from J; junction bases left unmatched: 10.

The sample holds a few counts of this clonotype. V gene TRBV15 combines with J gene TRBJ1-1; D is possibly TRBD1 (5 bases). V was trimmed by 5 bases and J by 5 bases, leaving 18 bases between them. Germline V gene sequence: CDR1 LNHNV, CDR2 YYDKDF (reference sequence). This CDR3 is built from 15 residues. CDR3 residues: CATSPTQGGGTEAFF. The CDR3 bases are TGTGCCACCAGCCCAACCCAGGGCGGGGGGACTGAAGCTTTCTTT.

This clonotype was observed many times. The rearrangement uses TRBV20-1 and TRBJ1-2; 9 nucleotides match TRBD1. CDR3 length: 14 amino acids. The V segment lost 6 bases and the J segment 6 bases; nucleotides outside the gene matches: 11. From germline, CDR1 is DFQATT and CDR2 SNEGSKA (reference sequence). CDR3 region: CSARAWTGEHGYTF. Written as DNA, the CDR3 is TGCAGTGCCCGGGCCTGGACAGGGGAGCATGGCTACACCTTC.

This clonotype was seen once. This chain connects TRBV4-2 to TRBJ2-1; TRBD2 might be the D (6 bases). Trimming removed 5 bases at V and 6 bases at J, with 20 bases between. Germline V gene sequence: CDR1 LGHNA, CDR2 YNFKEQ. CDR3 length: 16 residues. The CDR3 sequence: CASSSPPGGMVNEQFF. In nucleotides, the CDR3 is TGTGCCAGCAGCTCCCCCCCCGGCGGGATGGTCAATGAGCAGTTCTTC.

In regard to this clonotype: This may be a read error: a much more frequent sequence differs by one nucleotide. The genes are TRBV20-1 and TRBJ2-7; the match to TRBD2 covers 12 bases. Germline V gives CDR1 DFQATT, CDR2 SNEGSKA (reference sequence). The V gene end was trimmed by 2 bases and the J gene end by 4 bases; junction bases not matched to a gene: 3. The CDR3 has 14 residues. This CDR3 reads CSARKTSGSYEQYF. CDR3 in DNA: TGCAGTGCTAGAAAGACTAGCGGGAGTTACGAGCAGTACTTC.

This clonotype came up many times. The genes are TRBV15 and TRBJ1-6; D is uncertain. V lost 0 bases and J lost 11, with 14 bases in between. The CDR3 has 15 residues. Germline V gene data show CDR1 as LNHNV and CDR2 as YYDKDF (reference sequence). The CDR3 sequence is CATSRDLASPAPLHF. In DNA form, the CDR3 reads TGTGCCACCAGCAGAGATCTGGCGAGCCCGGCACCCCTCCACTTT.

This clonotype showed up many times. The chain employs TRBV6-2 or TRBV6-3 and TRBJ2-3; 8 positions match TRBD1. CDR1 and CDR2 from the germline V gene are MNHEY and SVGEGT. V gave up 5 bases and J gave up 6 bases; unmatched junction bases: 4. CDR3 length: 13 amino acids. The CDR3 reads CASSATGADTQYF. Written as DNA, the CDR3 is TGTGCCAGCAGTGCGACAGGGGCGGATACGCAGTATTTT.

The genes are TRBV7-2 and TRBJ2-5, with D possibly being TRBD2 (6 bases). CDR1 and CDR2 (germline): SGHTA, FQGNSA. The V end was cut by 4 bases, the J end by 5 bases, with 20 bases between. This CDR3 has 16 amino acids. DNA of the CDR3: TGTGCCAGCAGCTCCCTCGGACGGGGGTGGTCGGAGACCCAGTACTTC. It yields the protein CASSSLGRGWSETQYF.

This clonotype has ten or more counts. The chain is built from TRBV20-1 and TRBJ1-2; D not resolved. Germline CDR1 DFQATT, CDR2 SNEGSKA (reference sequence). The V end lost 0 bases, the J end lost 3 bases, and 8 bases lay between the germline ends. This CDR3 is built from 13 residues. In DNA, the CDR3 is TGCAGTGCTAGAGAAGGAAGGGACTATGGCTACACCTTC. This translates into CSAREGRDYGYTF.

This clonotype was seen ten or more times. The rearrangement joins TRBV7-2 to TRBJ1-3, with D maybe TRBD1 (6 bases). Germline V lookup: CDR1 SGHTA, CDR2 FQGNSA. The ends were cut back, 2 bases at V and 2 bases at J, with 10 bases in the middle. This CDR3 has 15 amino acids. The CDR3 spells CASSLRGGAGNTIYF. The CDR3 nucleotides read TGTGCCAGCAGCTTAAGAGGGGGGGCTGGAAACACCATATATTTT. Full variable domain (remainder filled in from reference TRBV7-2 and TRBJ1-3): GAGVSQSPSNKVTEKGKDVELRCDPISGHTALYWYRQSLGQGLEFLIYFQGNSAPDKSGLPSDRFSAERTGGSVSTLTIQRTQQEDSAVYLCASSLRGGAGNTIYFGEGSWLTVV.

This chain joins TRBV4-3 and TRBJ1-1; unclear D gene. Germline V CDR1 and CDR2: LGHNA, YSLEER. This CDR3 has 13 amino acids. V lost 0 bases, J lost 5 bases, and 7 bases lay in between. DNA for the CDR3: TGCGCCAGCAGCCAAGAGAGTGAAACTGAAGCTTTCTTT. This encodes CASSQESETEAFF.

The chain uses TRBV12-3 or TRBV12-4 and TRBJ2-3, with TRBD2 matching over 9 bases. The CDR3 consists of 18 residues. With 3 bases clipped from V and 1 base from J, the junction kept 11 bases outside the gene matches. The CDR3 region is CASSLRRGGRGGTDTQYF. The CDR3 nucleotides are TGTGCCAGCAGTTTGAGGCGGGGGGGCCGGGGGGGCACAGATACGCAGTATTTT.

The chain is built from TRBV12-3 or TRBV12-4 and TRBJ2-7; D may be TRBD1 or TRBD2 (5 bases each). Trimming removed 5 bases from V and 5 bases from J, with 16 bases in between. This CDR3 has 14 amino acids. CDR3 bases: TGTGCCAGCAGTCGACAGACTATGATCAACGAGCAGTACTTC. Encoded protein: CASSRQTMINEQYF.

This clonotype occurred a few times. The genes are TRBV9 and TRBJ2-5, with D possibly matching TRBD2 (6 bases). The V and J ends lost 0 bases and 2 bases respectively, with 14 bases between them. From germline, CDR1 is SGDLS and CDR2 YYNGEE. The CDR3 runs 16 residues. The CDR3 sequence: CASSVGAGQDQETQYF. CDR3 DNA sequence: TGTGCCAGCAGCGTAGGGGCGGGGCAAGATCAAGAGACCCAGTACTTC.